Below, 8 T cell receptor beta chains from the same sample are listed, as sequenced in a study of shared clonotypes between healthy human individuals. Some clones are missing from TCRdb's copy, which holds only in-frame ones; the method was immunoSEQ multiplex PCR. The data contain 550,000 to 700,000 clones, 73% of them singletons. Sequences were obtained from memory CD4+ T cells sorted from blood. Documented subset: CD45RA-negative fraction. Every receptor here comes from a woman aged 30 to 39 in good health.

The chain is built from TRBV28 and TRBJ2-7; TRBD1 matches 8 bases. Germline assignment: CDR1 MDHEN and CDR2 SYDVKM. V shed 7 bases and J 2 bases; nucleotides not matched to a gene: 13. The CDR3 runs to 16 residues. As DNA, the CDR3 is TGTGCCAGCACCCCTCCGTTCGGGACAGGAGCCTACGAGCAGTACTTC. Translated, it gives CASTPPFGTGAYEQYF.

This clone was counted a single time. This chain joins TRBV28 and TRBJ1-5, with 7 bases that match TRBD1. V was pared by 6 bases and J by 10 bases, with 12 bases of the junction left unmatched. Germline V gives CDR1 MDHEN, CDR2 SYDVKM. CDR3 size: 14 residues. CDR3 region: CASRGGQASGPQHF. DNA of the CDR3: TGTGCCAGCAGGGGAGGACAGGCCTCGGGTCCCCAGCATTTT.

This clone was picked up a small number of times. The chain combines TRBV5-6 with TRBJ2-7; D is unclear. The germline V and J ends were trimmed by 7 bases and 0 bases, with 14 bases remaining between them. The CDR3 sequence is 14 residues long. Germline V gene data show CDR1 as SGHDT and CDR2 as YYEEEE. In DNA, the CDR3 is TGTGCCAGCTCCCCTCAGACCAGCTCCTACGAGCAGTACTTC. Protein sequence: CASSPQTSSYEQYF.

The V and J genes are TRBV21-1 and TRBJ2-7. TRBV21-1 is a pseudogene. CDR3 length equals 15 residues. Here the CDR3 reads CASSKGPGKGYEQYF. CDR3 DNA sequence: TGTGCCAGCAGCAAAGGACCAGGTAAGGGTTACGAGCAGTACTTC.

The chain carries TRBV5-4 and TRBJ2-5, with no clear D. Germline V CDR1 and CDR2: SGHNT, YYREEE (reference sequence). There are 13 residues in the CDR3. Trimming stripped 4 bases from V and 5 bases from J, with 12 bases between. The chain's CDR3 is CASSAWTDETQYF. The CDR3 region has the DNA TGTGCCAGCAGCGCCTGGACGGATGAGACCCAGTACTTC.

The CDR3 bases are TGTGCCAGCAAAGTATACGGCACAGGGGGCGGCAATCAGCCCCAGCATTTT. Amino acid sequence: CASKVYGTGGGNQPQHF. V and J are TRBV28 and TRBJ1-5, with 9 nucleotides matching TRBD1. The CDR3 runs to 17 residues. With 7 bases clipped from V and 2 bases from J, the junction kept 12 bases outside the gene matches. Germline CDR1 and CDR2: MDHEN and SYDVKM.

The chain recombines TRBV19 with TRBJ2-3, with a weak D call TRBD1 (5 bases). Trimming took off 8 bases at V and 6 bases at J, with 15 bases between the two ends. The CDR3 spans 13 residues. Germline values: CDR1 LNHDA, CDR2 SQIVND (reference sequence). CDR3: CASAIKGLDTQYF. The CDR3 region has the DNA TGTGCCAGTGCGATCAAGGGGTTGGATACGCAGTATTTT. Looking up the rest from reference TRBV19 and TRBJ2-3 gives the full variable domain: DGGITQSPKYLFRKEGQNVTLSCEQNLNHDAMYWYRQDPGQGLRLIYYSQIVNDFQKGDIAEGYSVSREKKESFPLTVTSAQKNPTAFYLCASAIKGLDTQYFGPGTRLTVL.

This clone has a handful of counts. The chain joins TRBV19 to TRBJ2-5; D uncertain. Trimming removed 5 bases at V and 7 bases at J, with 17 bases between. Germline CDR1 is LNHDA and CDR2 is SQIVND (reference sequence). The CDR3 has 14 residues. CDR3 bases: TGTGCCAGTAGTGTCCTAGGTGGCGGCGGGACCCAGTACTTC. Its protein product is CASSVLGGGGTQYF.